These 2 T cell receptor beta chains share one sample of origin, sequenced in a study of cytomegalovirus exposure and HLA in healthy donors. Vbeta (60) and Jbeta (13) primers were used in the PCR. Clones were sequenced by immunoSEQ multiplex PCR, and TCRdb holds only the in-frame ones, with some missing. The sample consists of around 91,000 clones, around 78% of them appearing once. The specimen was PBMCs. The receptors derive from a male donor in good health and CMV-seropositive.

This rearrangement joins TRBV15 to TRBJ2-5, with 7 bases matching TRBD1. The J call may be mistaken, given a closer DNA end match to TRBJ2-7. CDR3 length: 18 amino acids. Germline-derived CDR1 and CDR2 are LNHNV and YYDKDF (reference sequence). The CDR3 DNA sequence: TGTGCCACCAGCAGAGATCTTGGGGGACAGCTAGGTTTGAACGAGCAGTACTTC. It is translated as CATSRDLGGQLGLNEQYF.

J is TRBJ2-7 and V is TRBV15; 10 bases line up with TRBD1. Germline V CDR1 and CDR2: LNHNV, YYDKDF (reference sequence). CDR3 length: 13 residues. Trimming took 9 bases from V and 4 from J; bases not matched to a gene: 6. The CDR3: CATRGTGVYEQYF. In DNA, the CDR3 is TGTGCCACAAGGGGGACAGGGGTGTACGAGCAGTACTTC. Using reference TRBV15 and TRBJ2-7 for the parts outside the CDR3, the full variable domain is DAMVIQNPRYQVTQFGKPVTLSCSQTLNHNVMYWYQQKSSQAPKLLFHYYDKDFNNEADTPDNFQSRRPNTSFCFLDIRSPGLGDTAMYLCATRGTGVYEQYFGPGTRLTVT.